Below, one T cell receptor beta chain is given with its context. As yet, its antigen is unknown. The sample belongs to a study of cytomegalovirus exposure and HLA in healthy donors. Study-wide points: Clonal expansion was found to be greater in HLA-associated TCR beta chains than in equally common others in a later analysis. It was reportedly the case that the classifier diagnosed cytomegalovirus status with high specificity and sensitivity. The likely origin of a cluster of highly shared sequence variants was a sequencing artifact. For most TCR sequences rarity was the rule, although some public TCRs occurred in many donors.

With 60 Vbeta and 13 Jbeta primers, the PCR was carried out. Measured with immunoSEQ multiplex PCR; TCRdb has only the in-frame clones, and not every one. The sample has about 210,000 clones; roughly four fifths are singletons. This sequence originates from a woman aged 45-60 years in good health and CMV-seropositive. Sequencing was performed on PBMCs.

For the CDR3, the DNA is TGTGCCAGCTCACCAACCACAGAAGCAACTAATGAAAAACTGTTTTTT. Its translation: CASSPTTEATNEKLFF. The genes are TRBV18 and TRBJ1-4; D call uncertain. V was trimmed by 2 bases and J by 0 bases, leaving 10 bases between them. CDR1 and CDR2 from the germline V gene are KGHSH and LQKENI. The CDR3 runs 16 residues. Variable domain in full (rest from reference TRBV18 and TRBJ1-4): NAGVMQNPRHLVRRRGQEARLRCSPMKGHSHVYWYRQLPEEGLKFMVYLQKENIIDESGMPKERFSAEFPKEGPSILRIQQVVRGDSAAYFCASSPTTEATNEKLFFGSGTQLSVL.